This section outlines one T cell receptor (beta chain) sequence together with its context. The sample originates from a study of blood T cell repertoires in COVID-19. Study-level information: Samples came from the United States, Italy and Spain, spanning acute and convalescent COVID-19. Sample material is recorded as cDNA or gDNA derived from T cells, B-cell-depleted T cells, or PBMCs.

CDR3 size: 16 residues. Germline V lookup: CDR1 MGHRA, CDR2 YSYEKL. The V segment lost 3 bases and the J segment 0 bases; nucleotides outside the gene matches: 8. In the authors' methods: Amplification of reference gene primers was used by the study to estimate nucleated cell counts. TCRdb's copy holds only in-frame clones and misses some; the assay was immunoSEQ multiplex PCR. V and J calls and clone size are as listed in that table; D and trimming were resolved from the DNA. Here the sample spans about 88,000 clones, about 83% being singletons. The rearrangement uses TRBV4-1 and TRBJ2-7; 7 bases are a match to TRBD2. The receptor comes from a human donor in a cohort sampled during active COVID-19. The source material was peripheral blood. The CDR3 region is CASSQNSGKPSYEQYF. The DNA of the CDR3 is TGCGCCAGCAGCCAGAACAGCGGGAAGCCCTCCTACGAGCAGTACTTC.